What follows are 8 T cell receptor beta chains derived from one specimen sequenced in a study of blood T cell repertoires in COVID-19. Sequencing used immunoSEQ multiplex PCR; TCRdb keeps in-frame clones, though not all of them. Among roughly 150,000 clones listed, 79% were seen once. Sequencing input: peripheral blood. Receptors were obtained from a woman aged 55 to 70 with COVID-19, enrolled during active disease.

This clone was found a few times. CDR3 sequence (DNA): TGTGCCAGCAGTTTACTCAGGACAGGGGGCGTCTATGGCTACACCTTC. Its translation: CASSLLRTGGVYGYTF. The rearrangement links TRBV28 to TRBJ1-2, with TRBD1 matching 11 bases. Unmatched junction bases numbered 6, after V lost 2 bases and J lost 4 bases. This CDR3 has 16 residues. Germline V gene lookup returns CDR1 MDHEN and CDR2 SYDVKM.

The chain has TRBV28 and TRBJ1-4; 11 nucleotides line up with TRBD1. CDR1 and CDR2 (germline): MDHEN, SYDVKM. With V trimmed by 4 bases and J by 4 bases, 8 bases remained unmatched. The CDR3 totals 17 residues. This CDR3 reads CASSYTGTGGGNEKLFF. The CDR3 nucleotides read TGTGCCAGCAGTTATACCGGGACAGGGGGAGGTAATGAAAAACTGTTTTTT.

The chain joins TRBV9 to TRBJ1-2, with 8 nucleotides matching TRBD1. The CDR3 spans 13 residues. J was trimmed by 7 bases and V by 2 bases; bases with no gene match: 4. Germline lookup yields CDR1 SGDLS and CDR2 YYNGEE. The CDR3 nucleotides read TGTGCCAGCAGCGTGACGACAGGGGCTGGCTACACCTTC. Translating gives CASSVTTGAGYTF.

The chain is built from TRBV4-1 and TRBJ2-3, with 11 nucleotides matching TRBD2. Germline V gives CDR1 MGHRA, CDR2 YSYEKL. The CDR3 runs 16 residues. Trimming took 2 bases from V and 5 from J; bases not matched to a gene: 6. Here the CDR3 reads CASSQHSGTSGDTQYF. The CDR3 DNA sequence: TGCGCCAGCAGCCAACACTCCGGGACTAGCGGAGATACGCAGTATTTT.

The chain couples TRBV6-6 to TRBJ1-1, with D perhaps matching TRBD1 (5 bases). The CDR3 sequence is 13 residues long. Trimming pared 4 bases from V and 4 bases from J, leaving 10 bases between. Germline CDR1 is MNHNY and CDR2 is SVGAGI (reference sequence). DNA of the CDR3: TGTGCCAGCAGTTCCCTCGGGGGCACTGAAGCTTTCTTT. It yields the protein CASSSLGGTEAFF.

V and J are TRBV9 and TRBJ2-2; 11 nucleotides match TRBD2. CDR1 and CDR2 from the germline V gene are SGDLS and YYNGEE. This CDR3 spans 16 amino acids. The junction had 4 bases not matched to a gene; V was cut back by 1 base and J by 5 bases. The CDR3 region is CASSVLTSGTTGELFF. The CDR3 coding sequence is TGTGCCAGCAGCGTACTGACTAGCGGGACGACCGGGGAGCTGTTTTTT.

The V call is TRBV9, the J call TRBJ2-3; D not resolved. The CDR3 contains 14 residues. Looked up from germline, CDR1 is SGDLS and CDR2 is YYNGEE. Trimming stripped 5 bases from V and 0 bases from J, with 10 bases between. CDR3 in DNA: TGTGCCAGCAGTCCTATGTCTAGCACAGATACGCAGTATTTT. Its protein is CASSPMSSTDTQYF. The full variable domain, its missing parts supplied by reference TRBV9 and TRBJ2-3, is DSGVTQTPKHLITATGQRVTLRCSPRSGDLSVYWYQQSLDQGLQFLIQYYNGEERAKGNILERFSAQQFPDLHSELNLSSLELGDSALYFCASSPMSSTDTQYFGPGTRLTVL.

This chain uses TRBV7-9 with TRBJ2-3, with D possibly matching TRBD2 (5 bases). Germline CDR1 and CDR2: SEHNR and FQNEAQ (reference sequence). V was trimmed by 3 bases and J by 3 bases, leaving 10 bases between them. The CDR3 spans 14 residues. CDR3 sequence: CASSFEGRTDTQYF. The CDR3 coding sequence is TGTGCCAGCAGCTTCGAGGGTAGGACAGATACGCAGTATTTT.